These 11 T cell receptor beta chains were sequenced from one sample in a study of T cells in Graves' hyperthyroidism and ophthalmopathy. Amplified TCR beta CDR3 regions derived from RNA transcripts. The HTBI primer set served for first-round RT-PCR of the TCR CDR3. MiXCR was run by TCRdb on the multiplex PCR reads, yielding one entry per CDR3 protein. The sample has nearly 750,000 distinct CDR3 sequences, 30% to 40% seen once. The sequencing sample was made of blood. Receptors were obtained from a woman aged 35 to 49 with Graves' hyperthyroidism.

With regard to this clonotype: This may arise from a read error, as a much more abundant clone is one base away. Given the absence of the conserved phenylalanine or tryptophan at the CDR3 end, a read error is likely. The chain recombines TRBV12-3 or TRBV12-4 with TRBJ1-6; 8 positions match TRBD1. V lost 6 bases and J lost 10; bases outside the gene matches: 11. This CDR3 spans 15 amino acids. The CDR3 region has the DNA TGTGCCAGCAGGGCCCCACAGGGGGACGGATCACCCCTCCACATT. This translates into CASRAPQGDGSPLHI.

The chain carries TRBV20-1 and TRBJ2-1, with D perhaps matching TRBD2 (6 bases). V gave up 6 bases and J gave up 6 bases, with 15 bases separating them. Germline V gives CDR1 DFQATT, CDR2 SNEGSKA (reference sequence). The CDR3 consists of 13 residues. The CDR3 DNA reads TGCAGTGCAGTTGGAGGGGCGGTCAATGAGCAGTTCTTC. Its translation is CSAVGGAVNEQFF.

This clonotype was counted between two and nine times. J is TRBJ2-2 and V is TRBV10-3; the match to TRBD1 covers 8 bases. V shed 2 bases and J 6 bases; nucleotides not matched to a gene: 8. Germline V lookup: CDR1 ENHRY, CDR2 SYGVKD. There are 16 residues in the CDR3. CDR3 region: CAISEKVDRVAGELFF. In nucleotides, the CDR3 is TGTGCCATCAGTGAGAAAGTGGACAGGGTCGCCGGGGAGCTGTTTTTT.

This clonotype was detected a few times. The rearrangement uses TRBV7-2 and TRBJ2-7; no clear D gene. In germline, CDR1 is SGHTA, CDR2 FQGNSA. The V gene lost 5 bases and the J gene lost 1 base, with 12 bases spanning the gap. The CDR3 runs 14 residues. CDR3 loop: CASSRMDGSYEQYF. The CDR3 nucleotides are TGTGCCAGCAGCCGGATGGACGGGTCCTACGAGCAGTACTTC.

There are many counts of this clonotype. V is TRBV6-5 and J is TRBJ1-1; no clear D. This CDR3 has 12 amino acids. CDR1 and CDR2 (germline): MNHEY, SVGAGI. The V and J ends lost 2 bases and 10 bases respectively, with 11 bases between them. The CDR3 sequence is CASSYPGRTAFF. The CDR3 region has the DNA TGTGCCAGCAGTTACCCCGGCCGTACAGCTTTCTTT.

The chain joins TRBV2 to TRBJ1-1; 7 nucleotides agree with TRBD1. The germline CDR1 and CDR2 sequences are SNHLY and FYNNEI. Trimming cost V 10 bases and J 1 base; bases outside gene matches: 12. This CDR3 has 15 amino acids. The CDR3 loop is CAIREPGTENTEAFF. The CDR3 DNA is TGTGCCATCAGAGAACCCGGGACAGAGAACACTGAAGCTTTCTTT.

This clonotype came up many times. The rearrangement uses TRBV15 and TRBJ2-7; D is undetermined. The ends were cut back, 1 base at V and 5 bases at J, with 9 bases in the middle. The length of the CDR3 is 13 residues. Germline V gives CDR1 LNHNV, CDR2 YYDKDF (reference sequence). The CDR3: CATSRGVRDEQYF. The DNA of the CDR3 is TGTGCCACCAGCAGAGGGGTCAGAGACGAGCAGTACTTC. The full variable domain, with the rest looked up from reference TRBV15 and TRBJ2-7, is DAMVIQNPRYQVTQFGKPVTLSCSQTLNHNVMYWYQQKSSQAPKLLFHYYDKDFNNEADTPDNFQSRRPNTSFCFLDIRSPGLGDTAMYLCATSRGVRDEQYFGPGTRLTVT.

This clonotype appeared a few times. This chain joins TRBV18 and TRBJ1-5, with D hard to call. V was trimmed by 6 bases and J by 3 bases, leaving 12 bases between them. Germline V gives CDR1 KGHSH, CDR2 LQKENI. CDR3 size: 14 residues. This CDR3 reads CASSRYRDNQPQHF. Written as DNA, the CDR3 is TGTGCCAGCTCGCGTTACAGAGACAATCAGCCCCAGCATTTT.

This clonotype was detected a few times. V usage is TRBV20-1 and J usage is TRBJ1-2; the D is unclear. This CDR3 contains 11 residues. Germline-derived CDR1 and CDR2 are DFQATT and SNEGSKA (reference sequence). V lost 3 bases and J lost 8, with 10 bases in between. The DNA of the CDR3 is TGCAGTGCTAGTCACCGGGTAGGCTACACCTTC. Amino acids: CSASHRVGYTF.

This clonotype has just a few counts. An end of the junction does not agree with germline; a read error may underlie this. The chain employs TRBV4-1 and TRBJ1-4; D remains unclear. Germline-derived CDR1 and CDR2 are MGHRA and YSYEKL. The CDR3 runs 15 residues. In DNA, the CDR3 is TGTGCCAGCAGCCAGGCGGGGTATGCGGATGAAAAACTGTTTTTT. Protein sequence: CASSQAGYADEKLFF.

This clonotype appeared a few times. This chain joins TRBV12-3 or TRBV12-4 and TRBJ1-1; unclear D gene. V lost 1 base and J 4 bases, leaving 7 bases between the germline ends. The CDR3 length is 13 residues. For the CDR3, the DNA is TGTGCCAGCAGTTTAGAGAGGAGCACTGAAGCTTTCTTT. Residues: CASSLERSTEAFF.